The 9 T cell receptor beta chains below all came from one sample that was sequenced in a study of OX40 agonist ivuxolimab in advanced cancers. This table comes from immunoSEQ multiplex PCR, and its TCRdb copy is limited to in-frame clones, with some not included. The profile shows roughly 24,000 clones, roughly three quarters of them singletons. The material was CD4+ or CD8+ T cells sorted from blood, obtained in a trial of the OX40 agonist ivuxolimab. The receptor source for this set is an adult with an advanced solid tumor such as melanoma, head and neck, liver or kidney cancer.

V gene TRBV28 combines with J gene TRBJ2-1; D is uncertain. CDR1 and CDR2 from the germline V gene are MDHEN and SYDVKM. The CDR3 is made up of 12 amino acids. Deletions cut 3 bases from V and 7 bases from J, with 7 bases between. CDR3 DNA: TGTGCCAGCAGTTTGGATTCTAATGAGCAGTTCTTC. Translation: CASSLDSNEQFF.

The gene calls are TRBV11-2 and TRBJ2-7; the D gene is possibly TRBD1 (7 bases). With 5 bases removed from V and 6 bases from J, the gap between germline ends came to 17 bases. This CDR3 contains 14 residues. Germline CDR1 is SGHAT and CDR2 is FQNNGV. CDR3 amino acids: CASSPAGQLGEQYF. CDR3 coding DNA: TGTGCCAGCAGCCCTGCGGGACAGCTAGGCGAGCAGTACTTC.

The V gene is TRBV9, the J gene TRBJ1-1; D not certain. The CDR3 sequence is 13 residues long. Per the germline V gene, CDR1 is SGDLS and CDR2 is YYNGEE. Trimming pared 4 bases from V and 4 bases from J, leaving 11 bases between. CDR3 sequence: CASSPRGGTEAFF. Written as DNA, the CDR3 is TGTGCCAGCAGCCCGCGTGGAGGCACTGAAGCTTTCTTT.

The J gene is TRBJ1-2, the V gene TRBV19; D is unclear. Trimming removed 3 bases at V and 8 bases at J, with 13 bases between. CDR1 is LNHDA and CDR2 is SQIVND in the germline V gene (reference sequence). The CDR3 length is 13 residues. CDR3 bases: TGTGCCAGTAGTATGGAACGTTTGAGAGGCTACACCTTC. Protein sequence: CASSMERLRGYTF.

The genes are TRBV25-1 and TRBJ2-1; D remains unclear. The germline CDR1 and CDR2 sequences are MGHDK and SYGVNS. Trimming cost V 7 bases and J 1 base, with 5 bases left between them. CDR3 size: 12 residues. CDR3 amino acids: CASMVSYNEQFF. The CDR3 region has the DNA TGTGCCAGCATGGTGTCCTACAATGAGCAGTTCTTC.

This sequence joins TRBV11-2 and TRBJ2-7; the D is unclear. There are 13 residues in the CDR3. Trimming pared 1 base from V and 2 bases from J, leaving 6 bases between. CDR1 SGHAT and CDR2 FQNNGV come from the germline V gene. The CDR3 sequence is CASSLVPTYEQYF. In DNA form, the CDR3 reads TGTGCCAGCAGCTTAGTCCCAACCTACGAGCAGTACTTC.

The chain joins TRBV4-3 to TRBJ2-5; TRBD2 is a possible D gene (6 bases). V lost 1 base, J lost 5 bases, and 17 bases lay in between. The V gene's germline CDR1 is LGHNA and CDR2 YSLEER. The CDR3 totals 16 residues. CDR3 coding DNA: TGCGCCAGCAGCCAAGTTGAAGGCGGGGCAGGTGAGACCCAGTACTTC. It is translated as CASSQVEGGAGETQYF.

The rearrangement uses TRBV4-1 and TRBJ1-2; 10 nucleotides align to TRBD1. Per the germline V gene, CDR1 is MGHRA and CDR2 is YSYEKL. CDR3 length: 16 residues. V shed 3 bases and J 4 bases; nucleotides not matched to a gene: 8. The CDR3 DNA sequence: TGCGCCAGCAGCCACGTCGGACAGGGGGTCGGCTATGGCTACACCTTC. Its translation: CASSHVGQGVGYGYTF.

The chain links TRBV28 to TRBJ1-4, with D possibly TRBD1 on 6 matching bases. CDR3 length equals 13 residues. Trimming removed 7 bases from V and 7 bases from J, with 13 bases in between. Germline V gives CDR1 MDHEN, CDR2 SYDVKM. The CDR3 DNA reads as TGTGCCAGCAACCCGCAGGGGAGTGAAAAACTGTTTTTT. Translating gives CASNPQGSEKLFF.